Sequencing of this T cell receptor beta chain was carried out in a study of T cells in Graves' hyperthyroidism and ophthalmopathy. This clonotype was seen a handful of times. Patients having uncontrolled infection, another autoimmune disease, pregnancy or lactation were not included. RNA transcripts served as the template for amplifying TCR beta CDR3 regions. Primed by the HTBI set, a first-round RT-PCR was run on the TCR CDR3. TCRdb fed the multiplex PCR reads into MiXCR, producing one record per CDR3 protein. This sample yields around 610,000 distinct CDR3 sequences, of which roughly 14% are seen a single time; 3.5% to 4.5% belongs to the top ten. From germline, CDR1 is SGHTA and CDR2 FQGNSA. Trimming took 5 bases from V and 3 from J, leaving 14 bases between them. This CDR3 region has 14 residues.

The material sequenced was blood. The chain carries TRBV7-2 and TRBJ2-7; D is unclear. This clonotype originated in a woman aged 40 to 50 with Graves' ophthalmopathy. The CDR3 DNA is TGTGCCAGCAGCATGTCGGGTGGCTACTACGAGCAGTACTTC. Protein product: CASSMSGGYYEQYF.